Listed below are T cell receptor beta chains from one sample, sequenced in a study of OX40 agonist ivuxolimab in advanced cancers. The table came from immunoSEQ multiplex PCR; TCRdb's copy has only in-frame clones and leaves some out. The sample has approximately 84,000 clones; 89% are singletons. Specimen: CD4+ or CD8+ T cells sorted from blood, collected in a trial of the OX40 agonist ivuxolimab. All receptors derive from an adult with an advanced solid tumor such as melanoma, head and neck, liver or kidney cancer. Each CDR3 is given with its conserved first and last residue. A D gene is named only where the DNA matches it firmly. Clone size is given for some rows only: seen once, a few or many times, or a class if the clone is expanded.

v_gene: TRBV7-9
j_gene: TRBJ1-2
abundance: -
len: 14
d_gene: -
CDR3aa: CASSRDSGWGGYTF
CDR3nt: TGTGCCAGCAGCCGAGACAGTGGTTGGGGTGGCTACACCTTC

v_gene: TRBV28
j_gene: TRBJ2-7
abundance: -
len: 14
d_gene: TRBD2
CDR3aa: CASSFSSGAYEQYF
CDR3nt: TGTGCCAGCAGTTTCTCTAGCGGAGCCTACGAGCAGTACTTC

v_gene: TRBV9
j_gene: TRBJ2-5
abundance: -
len: 14
d_gene: -
CDR3aa: CASSVAGTQETQYF
CDR3nt: TGTGCCAGCAGCGTAGCTGGGACCCAAGAGACCCAGTACTTC

v_gene: TRBV5-1
j_gene: TRBJ2-7
abundance: -
len: 15
d_gene: -
CDR3aa: CASSLVGTFSYEQYF
CDR3nt: TGCGCCAGCAGCTTGGTCGGGACATTCTCCTACGAGCAGTACTTC

v_gene: TRBV28
j_gene: TRBJ2-7
abundance: -
len: 12
d_gene: -
CDR3aa: CASSSGVSEQYF
CDR3nt: TGTGCCAGCAGTTCAGGGGTAAGCGAGCAGTACTTC

v_gene: TRBV14
j_gene: TRBJ2-3
abundance: -
len: 15
d_gene: -
CDR3aa: CASIFKGQGGGTQYF
CDR3nt: TGTGCCAGCATCTTTAAGGGGCAGGGTGGGGGTACGCAGTATTTT

v_gene: TRBV5-4
j_gene: TRBJ1-2
abundance: -
len: 15
d_gene: TRBD1
CDR3aa: CASSLQGAVGYGYTF
CDR3nt: TGTGCCAGCAGCTTACAGGGGGCCGTCGGCTATGGCTACACCTTC

v_gene: TRBV29-1
j_gene: TRBJ1-2
abundance: -
len: 12
d_gene: -
CDR3aa: CSVLWGPGGYTF
CDR3nt: TGCAGCGTTCTCTGGGGCCCGGGGGGCTACACCTTC

v_gene: TRBV9
j_gene: TRBJ1-1
abundance: -
len: 13
d_gene: -
CDR3aa: CASSVEPGVNAFF
CDR3nt: TGTGCCAGCAGCGTAGAGCCCGGGGTGAATGCTTTCTTT

v_gene: TRBV6-1
j_gene: TRBJ2-3
abundance: -
len: 12
d_gene: -
CDR3aa: CASSEGADTQYF
CDR3nt: TGTGCCAGCAGTGAAGGGGCAGATACGCAGTATTTT

v_gene: TRBV9
j_gene: TRBJ2-2
abundance: few
len: 16
d_gene: TRBD2
CDR3aa: CASSMTSGRSGGELFF
CDR3nt: TGTGCCAGCAGCATGACTAGCGGGAGAAGTGGCGGGGAGCTGTTTTTT

v_gene: TRBV6-1
j_gene: TRBJ1-2
abundance: -
len: 15
d_gene: -
CDR3aa: CASSEGGGPPGGYTF
CDR3nt: TGTGCCAGCAGCGAAGGAGGCGGCCCACCCGGGGGCTACACCTTC

v_gene: TRBV6-1
j_gene: TRBJ2-7
abundance: -
len: 13
d_gene: -
CDR3aa: CASLGPNGAEQYF
CDR3nt: TGTGCCAGCCTGGGGCCTAATGGAGCTGAGCAGTACTTC

v_gene: TRBV5-4
j_gene: TRBJ2-1
abundance: -
len: 15
d_gene: -
CDR3aa: CASSRQAGDYNEQFF
CDR3nt: TGTGCCAGCAGTAGACAGGCAGGAGATTACAATGAGCAGTTCTTC

v_gene: TRBV30
j_gene: TRBJ2-4
abundance: -
len: 13
d_gene: TRBD1
CDR3aa: CAWSVEGAGIQYF
CDR3nt: TGTGCCTGGAGTGTAGAGGGGGCGGGCATTCAGTACTTC

v_gene: TRBV6-1
j_gene: TRBJ2-7
abundance: -
len: 14
d_gene: TRBD1
CDR3aa: CAAGYQGAKYEQYF
CDR3nt: TGTGCCGCGGGATATCAGGGGGCGAAATACGAGCAGTACTTC

v_gene: TRBV7-3
j_gene: TRBJ2-2
abundance: -
len: 19
d_gene: TRBD2
CDR3aa: CASSLMGLAGGPRNGELFF
CDR3nt: TGTGCCAGCAGCTTAATGGGACTAGCGGGAGGGCCGAGAAACGGGGAGCTGTTTTTT

v_gene: TRBV18
j_gene: TRBJ1-1
abundance: once
len: 14
d_gene: TRBD1
CDR3aa: CASSDRGRNTEAFF
CDR3nt: TGTGCCAGCTCCGACAGGGGGCGGAACACTGAAGCTTTCTTT

v_gene: TRBV2
j_gene: TRBJ1-1
abundance: -
len: 15
d_gene: TRBD1
CDR3aa: CASKEIGQANTEAFF
CDR3nt: TGTGCCAGCAAGGAGATCGGACAGGCCAACACTGAAGCTTTCTTT

v_gene: TRBV7-9
j_gene: TRBJ1-5
abundance: few
len: 14
d_gene: TRBD1
CDR3aa: CASSDDRAYQPQHF
CDR3nt: TGTGCCAGCAGTGATGACAGGGCATATCAGCCCCAGCATTTT

v_gene: TRBV5-1
j_gene: TRBJ2-1
abundance: -
len: 12
d_gene: -
CDR3aa: CASSRDNNEQFF
CDR3nt: TGCGCCAGCAGCCGGGACAACAATGAGCAGTTCTTC

v_gene: TRBV9
j_gene: TRBJ2-2
abundance: -
len: 13
d_gene: TRBD1
CDR3aa: CASSGQGTRELFF
CDR3nt: TGTGCCAGCAGCGGACAGGGTACGCGGGAGCTGTTTTTT

v_gene: TRBV13
j_gene: TRBJ2-2
abundance: -
len: 16
d_gene: TRBD1
CDR3aa: CASSRIEDRDTGELFF
CDR3nt: TGTGCCAGCAGCAGAATCGAAGACAGGGACACCGGGGAGCTGTTTTTT

v_gene: TRBV12-5
j_gene: TRBJ1-2
abundance: -
len: 13
d_gene: -
CDR3aa: CASGLSGGYGYTF
CDR3nt: TGTGCTAGTGGTTTGTCCGGGGGTTATGGCTACACCTTC

v_gene: TRBV5-4
j_gene: TRBJ1-2
abundance: -
len: 15
d_gene: -
CDR3aa: CASSLLDSPFYGYTF
CDR3nt: TGTGCCAGCAGCTTGTTGGACTCTCCCTTCTATGGCTACACCTTC

v_gene: TRBV5-6
j_gene: TRBJ2-5
abundance: -
len: 14
d_gene: -
CDR3aa: CASSLRPEGETQYF
CDR3nt: TGTGCCAGCAGCTTGCGGCCGGAAGGGGAGACCCAGTACTTC

v_gene: TRBV4-2
j_gene: TRBJ1-2
abundance: -
len: 14
d_gene: -
CDR3aa: CASSQGPTGYGYTF
CDR3nt: TGTGCCAGCAGCCAAGGCCCCACGGGCTATGGCTACACCTTC

v_gene: TRBV11-2
j_gene: TRBJ1-5
abundance: few
len: 14
d_gene: -
CDR3aa: CASSLAGGNQPQHF
CDR3nt: TGTGCCAGCAGCTTAGCTGGGGGCAATCAGCCCCAGCATTTT

v_gene: TRBV28
j_gene: TRBJ1-4
abundance: -
len: 14
d_gene: -
CDR3aa: CASRYTGPLEKLFF
CDR3nt: TGTGCCAGCAGGTATACAGGGCCCCTTGAAAAACTGTTTTTT

v_gene: TRBV11-2
j_gene: TRBJ2-7
abundance: -
len: 14
d_gene: -
CDR3aa: CASSPGVLRIEQYF
CDR3nt: TGTGCCAGCAGTCCGGGAGTCCTCCGTATCGAGCAGTACTTC

v_gene: TRBV5-4
j_gene: TRBJ2-1
abundance: -
len: 16
d_gene: TRBD2
CDR3aa: CASSFPSTSGSGEQFF
CDR3nt: TGTGCCAGCAGCTTTCCGTCCACTAGCGGGAGTGGTGAGCAGTTCTTC

v_gene: TRBV21-1
j_gene: TRBJ1-4
abundance: -
len: 14
d_gene: -
CDR3aa: CASSPGQGDEKLFF
CDR3nt: TGTGCCAGCAGTCCGGGACAGGGGGATGAAAAACTGTTTTTT

v_gene: TRBV19
j_gene: TRBJ2-7
abundance: -
len: 22
d_gene: TRBD2
CDR3aa: CASSNRRGPGLAGESASYEQYF
CDR3nt: TGTGCCAGTAGTAATCGTCGGGGGCCGGGACTAGCGGGAGAATCGGCGTCCTACGAGCAGTACTTC

v_gene: TRBV7-7
j_gene: TRBJ1-1
abundance: -
len: 17
d_gene: TRBD1
CDR3aa: CASSATGGSPGDTEAFF
CDR3nt: TGTGCCAGCAGCGCCACAGGGGGCTCTCCTGGGGACACTGAAGCTTTCTTT

v_gene: TRBV6-1
j_gene: TRBJ2-2
abundance: -
len: 16
d_gene: TRBD2
CDR3aa: CASSERVAGGTGELFF
CDR3nt: TGTGCCAGCAGTGAAAGGGTAGCGGGGGGGACCGGGGAGCTGTTTTTT

v_gene: TRBV7-3
j_gene: TRBJ1-5
abundance: -
len: 15
d_gene: -
CDR3aa: CASSLAGGVRQPQHF
CDR3nt: TGTGCCAGCAGCTTAGCGGGCGGAGTCCGACAGCCCCAGCATTTT

v_gene: TRBV9
j_gene: TRBJ2-5
abundance: few
len: 15
d_gene: TRBD1
CDR3aa: CASSPQGALQETQYF
CDR3nt: TGTGCCAGCAGCCCTCAGGGGGCCCTACAAGAGACCCAGTACTTC

v_gene: TRBV7-8
j_gene: TRBJ1-2
abundance: -
len: 15
d_gene: -
CDR3aa: CASSLEYGSNYGYTF
CDR3nt: TGTGCCAGCAGCTTAGAATATGGGTCCAACTATGGCTACACCTTC

v_gene: TRBV4-2
j_gene: TRBJ2-2
abundance: once
len: 23
d_gene: -
CDR3aa: CASSPGDGSVIARAQIATGELFF
CDR3nt: TGTGCCAGCAGCCCTGGTGATGGTTCGGTAATAGCCAGGGCTCAAATCGCCACCGGGGAGCTGTTTTTT

v_gene: TRBV9
j_gene: TRBJ2-5
abundance: -
len: 15
d_gene: -
CDR3aa: CASSSEGPGRETQYF
CDR3nt: TGTGCCAGCAGCTCAGAGGGCCCTGGAAGAGAGACCCAGTACTTC

v_gene: TRBV6-5
j_gene: TRBJ2-3
abundance: -
len: 14
d_gene: TRBD1
CDR3aa: CASSRTGDARRQYF
CDR3nt: TGTGCCAGCAGTAGGACAGGGGACGCGAGACGGCAGTATTTT

v_gene: TRBV19
j_gene: TRBJ1-1
abundance: -
len: 15
d_gene: TRBD1
CDR3aa: CASSIRQGGDTEAFF
CDR3nt: TGTGCCAGTAGTATTCGACAGGGGGGGGACACTGAAGCTTTCTTT

v_gene: TRBV5-1
j_gene: TRBJ2-5
abundance: -
len: 16
d_gene: -
CDR3aa: CASSFQGGLVGETQYF
CDR3nt: TGCGCCAGCAGCTTTCAGGGGGGACTAGTCGGAGAGACCCAGTACTTC

v_gene: TRBV7-9
j_gene: TRBJ2-3
abundance: -
len: 15
d_gene: -
CDR3aa: CASSLASAGTDTQYF
CDR3nt: TGTGCCAGCAGCTTAGCGTCAGCAGGCACAGATACGCAGTATTTT

v_gene: TRBV28
j_gene: TRBJ2-2
abundance: -
len: 14
d_gene: -
CDR3aa: CASSLGLDTGELFF
CDR3nt: TGTGCCAGCAGTCTGGGCCTCGACACCGGGGAGCTGTTTTTT

v_gene: TRBV5-1
j_gene: TRBJ1-3
abundance: -
len: 16
d_gene: -
CDR3aa: CASSLEHTYSGNTIYF
CDR3nt: TGCGCCAGCAGCTTGGAACACACGTACTCTGGAAACACCATATATTTT

v_gene: TRBV2
j_gene: TRBJ1-5
abundance: -
len: 14
d_gene: -
CDR3aa: CASSIGGANQPQHF
CDR3nt: TGTGCCAGCAGTATAGGGGGAGCCAATCAGCCCCAGCATTTT

v_gene: TRBV5-1
j_gene: TRBJ2-1
abundance: -
len: 16
d_gene: TRBD2
CDR3aa: CASRFTGGVSYNEQFF
CDR3nt: TGCGCCAGCAGATTTACCGGGGGGGTCTCCTACAATGAGCAGTTCTTC